The T cell receptor beta chain under discussion was sequenced for a study of cytomegalovirus exposure and HLA in healthy donors. Study-wide findings and caveats: CMV antigen specificity was confirmed in vitro for a few CMV-associated chains. Among TCR beta chains, those listed as cytomegalovirus-associated numbered under 200.

In regard to this clone: Its specificity is not known.

The CDR3 contains 13 residues. With 6 bases removed from V and 4 bases from J, the gap between germline ends came to 12 bases. The germline gives CDR1 MNHNY, CDR2 SVGAGI (reference sequence). Assay: immunoSEQ multiplex PCR; the TCRdb copy retains only in-frame clones and omits some. The table shows 200,000 or so clones, with 70% to 85% occurring only once. The specimen was PBMCs. The chain couples TRBV6-6 to TRBJ1-1; D gene unclear. The receptor comes from a woman in her twenties or thirties in good health and CMV-seropositive. The CDR3 is CASSPRLGTEAFF. The CDR3 bases are TGTGCCAGCAGCCCACGACTAGGCACTGAAGCTTTCTTT.